This T cell receptor beta chain derives from a study of cytomegalovirus exposure and HLA in healthy donors. This clone has a handful of counts. What it recognizes is unknown. Findings and limits, study-wide: DRB1 had the most TCR associations and HLA-C the fewest, a later analysis found, with rates varying by HLA locus.

This CDR3 is 14 amino acids long. V was trimmed by 6 bases and J by 3 bases, leaving 11 bases between them. CDR1 is MNHEY, CDR2 SMNVEV, per germline (reference sequence). The PCR employed 60 Vbeta primers together with 13 Jbeta primers. Clones were sequenced by immunoSEQ multiplex PCR, and TCRdb holds only the in-frame ones, with some missing. The data show 150,000 or so clones, with nearly 80% seen just once and roughly 13% held by the top ten. The sequencing input was PBMCs. The rearrangement joins TRBV27 to TRBJ1-4; D gene unclear. The origin of this receptor is a man younger than 40 in good health and CMV-seropositive. The CDR3 DNA sequence: TGTGCCAGCAGCTTTTCCCGGGCTAATGAAAAACTGTTTTTT. The encoded protein is CASSFSRANEKLFF.